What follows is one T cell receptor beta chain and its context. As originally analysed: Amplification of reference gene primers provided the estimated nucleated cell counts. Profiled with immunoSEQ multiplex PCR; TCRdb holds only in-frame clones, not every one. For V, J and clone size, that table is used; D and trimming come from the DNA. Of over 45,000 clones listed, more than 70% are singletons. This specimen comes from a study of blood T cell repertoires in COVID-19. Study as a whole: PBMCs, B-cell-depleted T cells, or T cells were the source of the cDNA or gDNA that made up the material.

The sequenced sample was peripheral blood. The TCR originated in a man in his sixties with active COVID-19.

CDR3 residues: CAWSHSPAGEQFF. DNA of the CDR3: TGTGCCTGGAGTCACTCACCCGCTGGTGAGCAGTTCTTC. This chain links TRBV30 with TRBJ2-1; D gene unclear. The CDR3 contains 13 residues. Germline V gives CDR1 GTSNPN, CDR2 SVGIG (reference sequence). The germline V and J ends were trimmed by 2 bases and 9 bases, with 14 bases remaining between them.